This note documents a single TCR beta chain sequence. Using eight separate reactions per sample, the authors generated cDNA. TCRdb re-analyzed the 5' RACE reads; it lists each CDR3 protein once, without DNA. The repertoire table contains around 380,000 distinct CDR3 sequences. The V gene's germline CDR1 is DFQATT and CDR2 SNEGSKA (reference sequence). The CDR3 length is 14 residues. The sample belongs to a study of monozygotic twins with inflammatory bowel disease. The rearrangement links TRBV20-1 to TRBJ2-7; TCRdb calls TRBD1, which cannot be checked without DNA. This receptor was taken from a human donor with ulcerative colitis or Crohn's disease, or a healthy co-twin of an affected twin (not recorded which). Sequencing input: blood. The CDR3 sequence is CSAFRAGASYEQYF.